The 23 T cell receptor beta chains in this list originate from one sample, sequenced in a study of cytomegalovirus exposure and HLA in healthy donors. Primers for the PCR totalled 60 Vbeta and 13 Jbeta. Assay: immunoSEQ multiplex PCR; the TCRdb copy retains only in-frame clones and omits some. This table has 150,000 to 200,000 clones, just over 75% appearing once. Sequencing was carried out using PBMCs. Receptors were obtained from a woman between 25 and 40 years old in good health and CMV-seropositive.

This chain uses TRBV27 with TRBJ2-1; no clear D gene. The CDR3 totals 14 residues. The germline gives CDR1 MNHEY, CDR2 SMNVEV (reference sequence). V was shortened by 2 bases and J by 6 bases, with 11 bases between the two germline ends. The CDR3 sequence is CASSLNRLANEQFF. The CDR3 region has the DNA TGTGCCAGCAGTTTAAATCGACTTGCCAATGAGCAGTTCTTC.

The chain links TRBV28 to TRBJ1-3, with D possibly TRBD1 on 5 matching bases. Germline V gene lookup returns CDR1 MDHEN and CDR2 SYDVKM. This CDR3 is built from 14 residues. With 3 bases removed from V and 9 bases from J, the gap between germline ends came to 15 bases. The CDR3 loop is CASSLGGSRITIYF. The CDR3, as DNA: TGTGCCAGCAGTTTGGGGGGAAGCCGAATCACCATATATTTT.

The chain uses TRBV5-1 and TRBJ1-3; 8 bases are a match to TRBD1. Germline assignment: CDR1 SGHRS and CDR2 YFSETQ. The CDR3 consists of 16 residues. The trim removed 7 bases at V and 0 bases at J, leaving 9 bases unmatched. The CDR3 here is CASCPGTGFSGNTIYF. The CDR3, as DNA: TGCGCCAGCTGTCCCGGGACAGGCTTCTCTGGAAACACCATATATTTT.

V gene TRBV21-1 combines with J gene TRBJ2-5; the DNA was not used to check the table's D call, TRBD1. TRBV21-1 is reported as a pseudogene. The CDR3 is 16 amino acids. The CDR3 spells CASSSGTGGFQETQYF. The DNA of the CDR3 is TGTGCCAGCAGCAGCGGGACAGGGGGATTCCAAGAGACCCAGTACTTC.

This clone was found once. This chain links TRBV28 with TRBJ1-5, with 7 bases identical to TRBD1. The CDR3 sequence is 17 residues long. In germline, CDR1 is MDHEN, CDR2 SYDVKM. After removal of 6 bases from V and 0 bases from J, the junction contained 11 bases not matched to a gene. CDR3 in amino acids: CASSEGARSYSNQPQHF. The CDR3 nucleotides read TGTGCCAGCAGCGAGGGGGCGCGGAGTTATAGCAATCAGCCCCAGCATTTT.

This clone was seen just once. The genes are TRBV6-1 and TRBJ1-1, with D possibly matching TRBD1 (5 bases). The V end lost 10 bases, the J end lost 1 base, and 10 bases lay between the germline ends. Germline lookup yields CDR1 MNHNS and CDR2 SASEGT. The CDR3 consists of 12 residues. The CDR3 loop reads CATSQGNTEAFF. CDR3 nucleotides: TGTGCCACCTCCCAGGGGAACACTGAAGCTTTCTTT.

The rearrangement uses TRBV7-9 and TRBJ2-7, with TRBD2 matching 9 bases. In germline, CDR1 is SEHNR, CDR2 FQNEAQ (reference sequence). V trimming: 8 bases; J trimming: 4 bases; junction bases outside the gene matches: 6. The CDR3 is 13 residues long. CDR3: CASGGSGRYEQYF. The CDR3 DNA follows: TGTGCCAGCGGGGGGAGCGGGAGGTACGAGCAGTACTTC. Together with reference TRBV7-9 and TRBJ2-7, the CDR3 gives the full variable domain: DTGVSQNPRHKITKRGQNVTFRCDPISEHNRLYWYRQTLGQGPEFLTYFQNEAQLEKSRLLSDRFSAERPKGSFSTLEIQRTEQGDSAMYLCASGGSGRYEQYFGPGTRLTVT.

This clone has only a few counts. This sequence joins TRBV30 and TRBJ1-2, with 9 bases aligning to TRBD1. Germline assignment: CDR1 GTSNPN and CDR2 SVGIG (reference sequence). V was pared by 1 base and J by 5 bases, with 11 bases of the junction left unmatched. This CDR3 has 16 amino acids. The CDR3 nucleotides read TGTGCCTGGAGTGGGGACAGGGTCATGAATGGGTATGGCTACACCTTC. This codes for CAWSGDRVMNGYGYTF.

This CDR3 reads CASSTGTGGPYEQYF. CDR3 DNA: TGTGCCAGCAGCACCGGGACAGGGGGCCCCTACGAGCAGTACTTC. The chain combines TRBV7-6 with TRBJ2-7; 12 bases align to TRBD1. V lost 5 bases to trimming and J lost 2 bases; unmatched junction nucleotides: 4. Germline V lookup: CDR1 SGHVS, CDR2 FNYEAQ. This CDR3 region has 15 residues.

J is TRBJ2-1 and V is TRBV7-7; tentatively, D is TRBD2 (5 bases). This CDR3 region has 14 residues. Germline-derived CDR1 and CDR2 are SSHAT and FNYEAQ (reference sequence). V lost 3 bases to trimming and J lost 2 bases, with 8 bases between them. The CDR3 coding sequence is TGTGCCAGCAGCTTGGACGGGGCCTACAATGAGCAGTTCTTC. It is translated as CASSLDGAYNEQFF.

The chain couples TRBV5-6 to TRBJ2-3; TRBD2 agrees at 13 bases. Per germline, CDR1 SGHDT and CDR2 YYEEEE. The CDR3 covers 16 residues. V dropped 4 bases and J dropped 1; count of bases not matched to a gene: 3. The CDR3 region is CASSVGTSGGTDTQYF. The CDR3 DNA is TGTGCCAGCAGCGTGGGGACTAGCGGGGGCACAGATACGCAGTATTTT.

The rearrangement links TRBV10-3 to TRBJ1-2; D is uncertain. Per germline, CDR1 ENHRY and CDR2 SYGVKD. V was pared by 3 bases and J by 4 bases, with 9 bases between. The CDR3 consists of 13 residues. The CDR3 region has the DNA TGTGCCATCAGTGAAGACCGAGGCTATGGCTACACCTTC. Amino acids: CAISEDRGYGYTF.

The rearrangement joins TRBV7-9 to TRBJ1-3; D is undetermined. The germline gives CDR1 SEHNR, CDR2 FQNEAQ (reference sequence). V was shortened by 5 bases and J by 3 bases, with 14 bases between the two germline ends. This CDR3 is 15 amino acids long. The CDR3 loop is CASSPRTEYGNTIYF. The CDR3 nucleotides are TGTGCCAGCAGCCCCCGTACAGAATATGGAAACACCATATATTTT.

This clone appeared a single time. Here the CDR3 reads CASSIQGSNYGYTF. Here the CDR3 DNA reads TGTGCCAGCAGCATACAGGGTTCGAACTATGGCTACACCTTC. This sequence joins TRBV11-3 and TRBJ1-2; D might be TRBD1 (6 bases). Per germline, CDR1 SGHNT and CDR2 YENEEA. The ends were cut back, 5 bases at V and 2 bases at J, with 12 bases in the middle. The CDR3 runs 14 residues. Full variable domain (rest looked up from reference TRBV11-3 and TRBJ1-2): EAGVVQSPRYKIIEKKQPVAFWCNPISGHNTLYWYLQNLGQGPELLIRYENEEAVDDSQLPKDRFSAERLKGVDSTLKIQPAELGDSAVYLCASSIQGSNYGYTFGSGTRLTVV.

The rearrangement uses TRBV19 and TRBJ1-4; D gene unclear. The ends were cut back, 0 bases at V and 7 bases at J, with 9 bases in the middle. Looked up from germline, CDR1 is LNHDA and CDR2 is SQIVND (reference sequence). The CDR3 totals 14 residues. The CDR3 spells CASSIDPGIEKLFF. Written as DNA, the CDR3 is TGTGCCAGTAGTATAGATCCCGGGATTGAAAAACTGTTTTTT.

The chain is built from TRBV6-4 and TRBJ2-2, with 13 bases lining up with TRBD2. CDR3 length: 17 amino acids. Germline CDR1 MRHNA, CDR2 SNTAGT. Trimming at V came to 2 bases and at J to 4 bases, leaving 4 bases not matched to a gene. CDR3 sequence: CASSDGLAGVSTGELFF. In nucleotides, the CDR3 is TGTGCCAGCAGTGACGGACTAGCGGGAGTCAGCACCGGGGAGCTGTTTTTT.

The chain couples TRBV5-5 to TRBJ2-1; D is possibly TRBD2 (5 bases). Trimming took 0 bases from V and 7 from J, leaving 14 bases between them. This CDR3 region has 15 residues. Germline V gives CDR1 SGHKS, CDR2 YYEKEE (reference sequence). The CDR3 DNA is TGTGCCAGCAGCTTGGCTAGCCTGGAAGGGAATGAGCAGTTCTTC. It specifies CASSLASLEGNEQFF.

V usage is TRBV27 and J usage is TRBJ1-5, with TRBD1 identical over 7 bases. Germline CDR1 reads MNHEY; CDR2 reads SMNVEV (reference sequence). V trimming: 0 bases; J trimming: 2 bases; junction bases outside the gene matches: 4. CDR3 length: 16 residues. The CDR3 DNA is TGTGCCAGCAGTTTATCAGGGGGCGTCGGCAATCAGCCCCAGCATTTT. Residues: CASSLSGGVGNQPQHF.

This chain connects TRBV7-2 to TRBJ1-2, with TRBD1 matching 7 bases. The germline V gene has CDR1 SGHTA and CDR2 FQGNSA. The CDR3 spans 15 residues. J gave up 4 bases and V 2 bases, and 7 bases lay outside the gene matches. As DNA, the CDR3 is TGTGCCAGCAGCTTACCAAGGGGGCTGGGCTATGGCTACACCTTC. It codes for CASSLPRGLGYGYTF.

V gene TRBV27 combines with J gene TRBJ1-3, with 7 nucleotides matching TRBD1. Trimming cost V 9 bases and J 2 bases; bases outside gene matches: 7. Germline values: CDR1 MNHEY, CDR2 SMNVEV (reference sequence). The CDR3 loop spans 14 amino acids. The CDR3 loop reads CARYDRVTGNTIYF. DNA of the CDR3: TGTGCCAGGTACGACAGGGTCACTGGAAACACCATATATTTT.

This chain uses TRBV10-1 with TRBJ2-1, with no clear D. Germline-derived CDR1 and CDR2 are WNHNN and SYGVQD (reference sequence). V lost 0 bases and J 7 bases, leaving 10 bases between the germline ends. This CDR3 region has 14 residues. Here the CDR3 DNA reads TGCGCCAGCAGTGAGTCCCCAATGCGGAATGAGCAGTTCTTC. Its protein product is CASSESPMRNEQFF.

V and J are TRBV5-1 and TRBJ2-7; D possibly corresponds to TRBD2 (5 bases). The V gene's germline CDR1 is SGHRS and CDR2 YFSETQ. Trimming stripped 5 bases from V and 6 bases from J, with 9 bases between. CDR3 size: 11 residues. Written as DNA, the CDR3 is TGCGCCAGCAGTCCGGGGATCGAGCAGTACTTC. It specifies CASSPGIEQYF.

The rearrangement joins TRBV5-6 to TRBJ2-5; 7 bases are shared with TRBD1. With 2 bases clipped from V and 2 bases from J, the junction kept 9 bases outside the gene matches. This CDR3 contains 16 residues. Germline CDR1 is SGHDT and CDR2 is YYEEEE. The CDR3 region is CASSFYLRDSQETQYF. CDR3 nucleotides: TGTGCCAGCAGCTTCTACCTTCGGGACAGTCAAGAGACCCAGTACTTC.